This T cell receptor (beta chain) comes out of a study of blood T cell repertoires in COVID-19. Clones were read by immunoSEQ multiplex PCR, and TCRdb kept only the in-frame ones, dropping some. The sample carries around 170,000 clones, 84% recorded once. This CDR3 has 13 amino acids. J lost 6 bases, V lost 5 bases, and 3 bases had no gene match. Germline CDR1 is SGHTA and CDR2 is FQGTGA. The genes are TRBV7-3 and TRBJ2-5; 10 bases map to TRBD2. Sequencing was performed on peripheral blood. The origin of this receptor is a young man with active or convalescent COVID-19. CDR3 residues: CASSRLAGQTQYF. The CDR3 region has the DNA TGTGCCAGCAGCAGACTAGCGGGCCAGACCCAGTACTTC.